This T cell receptor (beta chain) came from a study of CD8 T cells in Susac syndrome. Germline V gene lookup returns CDR1 MGHRA and CDR2 YSYEKL. This CDR3 has 14 residues. V lost 8 bases to trimming and J lost 5 bases; unmatched junction nucleotides: 8. When the RNA was reverse transcribed, random hexamers were used with an input of about 0.45 to 1 ug. Using its own MiXCR run on the immunoSEQ multiplex PCR reads, TCRdb lists one record per CDR3 protein. The sample lists around 150,000 distinct CDR3 sequences; approximately 93% were seen once. Sequencing of TCR beta was carried out in blood CD8+ and CD4+ T cells.

The clonotype originates from a human donor with multiple sclerosis. The sequenced material came from CD4+ T cells from PBMCs. This chain connects TRBV4-1 to TRBJ2-3, with 9 bases identical to TRBD2. The CDR3 sequence is CASRLAVLGDTQYF. Here the CDR3 DNA reads TGCGCCAGCCGACTAGCGGTACTTGGAGATACGCAGTATTTT.